Listed here are 29 T cell receptor beta chains from one sample, sequenced in a study of T cell changes during pregnancy in multiple sclerosis. Sequenced by immunoSEQ multiplex PCR; TCRdb stores in-frame clones only, minus some. The table has fewer than 85,000 clones, 93% seen once; the top ten hold around 2.6%. Sequences were derived from peripheral blood, sampled after pregnancy. The receptors were gathered from a female donor in good health, enrolled as a control in a pregnancy study.

The genes are TRBV28 and TRBJ1-6, with D perhaps TRBD1 (5 bases). V was pared by 5 bases and J by 4 bases, with 12 bases between. The germline gives CDR1 MDHEN, CDR2 SYDVKM. The CDR3 covers 15 residues. The CDR3 nucleotides read TGTGCCAGCAGTATCACAGGAAATTATAATTCACCCCTCCACTTT. Amino acids: CASSITGNYNSPLHF.

This chain links TRBV5-5 with TRBJ1-6, with a tentative D call TRBD1 (6 bases). V was cut by 4 bases and J by 8 bases, with 13 bases left in between. In germline, CDR1 is SGHKS, CDR2 YYEKEE (reference sequence). CDR3 size: 14 residues. The CDR3 here is CASSDRGSDSPLHF. CDR3 DNA: TGTGCCAGCAGCGATAGGGGGAGCGATTCACCCCTCCACTTT.

This clone was detected only once. This rearrangement joins TRBV7-3 to TRBJ1-6, with 8 positions matching TRBD1. CDR1 is SGHTA, CDR2 FQGTGA, per germline. The CDR3 is 18 residues long. J was trimmed by 9 bases and V by 11 bases; bases with no gene match: 24. CDR3 sequence: CADRAGTGSFLRSSPLHF. The CDR3 bases are TGTGCCGACCGCGCCGGGACAGGTTCATTCTTGAGGAGTTCACCCCTCCACTTT.

The CDR3 sequence: CASSYATGANTEAFF. The CDR3 DNA reads TGTGCCAGCAGTTACGCGACAGGTGCCAACACTGAAGCTTTCTTT. The chain recombines TRBV6-6 with TRBJ1-1; tentative D call: TRBD1 (6 bases). CDR3 length equals 15 residues. Trimming removed 2 bases at V and 2 bases at J, with 12 bases between. Germline-derived CDR1 and CDR2 are MNHNY and SVGAGI (reference sequence).

The table lists this clone with a count of one. This chain connects TRBV6-1 to TRBJ2-7; 8 bases fit TRBD1. The germline V gene has CDR1 MNHNS and CDR2 SASEGT. The CDR3 runs 14 residues. Trimming took 6 bases from V and 3 from J; bases not matched to a gene: 7. CDR3 region: CASSNMGTGYEQYF. CDR3 sequence (DNA): TGTGCCAGCAGCAATATGGGGACAGGCTACGAGCAGTACTTC.

The chain's CDR3 is CASMDPSGRRGEQYF. The DNA for the CDR3 is TGTGCCAGTATGGATCCTAGCGGGAGGAGAGGTGAGCAGTACTTC. V and J are TRBV19 and TRBJ2-7; 11 bases match TRBD2. The germline gives CDR1 LNHDA, CDR2 SQIVND (reference sequence). V lost 7 bases to trimming and J lost 7 bases; unmatched junction nucleotides: 12. The CDR3 consists of 15 residues.

The chain has TRBV2 and TRBJ2-5, with 7 bases aligning to TRBD1. Trimming at V came to 1 base and at J to 5 bases, leaving 7 bases not matched to a gene. The CDR3 totals 15 residues. Germline CDR1 reads SNHLY; CDR2 reads FYNNEI. The CDR3 nucleotides are TGTGCCAGCAGTGAAGGGTCGACAGGGCTGGAGACCCAGTACTTC. Translation gives CASSEGSTGLETQYF.

The rearrangement links TRBV5-1 to TRBJ1-6, with TRBD1 identical over 7 bases. The CDR3 has 13 amino acids. Trimming took 9 bases from V and 7 from J; bases not matched to a gene: 7. Germline V gene sequence: CDR1 SGHRS, CDR2 YFSETQ. In DNA form, the CDR3 reads TGCGCCACAAAAAGACAGGGAAATTCACCCCTCCACTTT. This gives the protein CATKRQGNSPLHF.

The chain's CDR3 is CASSEVGGSGETQYF. CDR3 in DNA: TGTGCCAGCAGTGAAGTAGGTGGCTCGGGGGAGACCCAGTACTTC. This chain uses TRBV6-1 with TRBJ2-5; possible D gene TRBD2, 5 bases. The germline V gene encodes CDR1 MNHNS and CDR2 SASEGT. This CDR3 is built from 15 residues. V was cut by 1 base and J by 5 bases, with 14 bases left in between.

The chain couples TRBV5-8 to TRBJ2-1; TRBD2 aligns across 9 bases. With V trimmed by 0 bases and J by 3 bases, 4 bases remained unmatched. Germline V gene data show CDR1 as SGHTS and CDR2 as YDEGEE. The CDR3 is made up of 16 amino acids. The chain's CDR3 is CASSLEGGGGYNEQFF. The CDR3 DNA sequence: TGTGCCAGCAGCTTGGAGGGCGGGGGGGGCTACAATGAGCAGTTCTTC.

The V and J genes are TRBV10-3 and TRBJ2-3; TRBD1 matches 12 bases. Looked up from germline, CDR1 is ENHRY and CDR2 is SYGVKD. Trimming removed 3 bases from V and 3 bases from J; junction bases left unmatched: 4. This CDR3 is built from 16 residues. The CDR3 loop is CAISDRDRGLTDTQYF. CDR3 bases: TGTGCCATCAGTGACCGGGACAGGGGGCTGACAGATACGCAGTATTTT.

The rearrangement links TRBV5-1 to TRBJ2-7; TRBD1 matches at 10 bases. The CDR3 totals 14 residues. V trimming: 2 bases; J trimming: 2 bases; junction bases outside the gene matches: 1. Germline V gene sequence: CDR1 SGHRS, CDR2 YFSETQ. In nucleotides, the CDR3 is TGCGCCAGCAGCTTCGGGACAGGGGCCTACGAGCAGTACTTC. Its protein product is CASSFGTGAYEQYF. The entire variable domain, with the rest obtained from reference TRBV5-1 and TRBJ2-7, is as follows: KAGVTQTPRYLIKTRGQQVTLSCSPISGHRSVSWYQQTPGQGLQFLFEYFSETQRNKGNFPGRFSGRQFSNSRSEMNVSTLELGDSALYLCASSFGTGAYEQYFGPGTRLTVT.

J is TRBJ2-1 and V is TRBV29-1, with a possible D match to TRBD1 (5 bases). Trimming removed 4 bases at V and 3 bases at J, with 10 bases between. The V gene's germline CDR1 is SQVTM and CDR2 ANQGSEA. This CDR3 region has 13 residues. CDR3 sequence (DNA): TGCAGCGTTGCCGGACAACTCTACAATGAGCAGTTCTTC. It specifies CSVAGQLYNEQFF.

The rearrangement links TRBV15 to TRBJ2-1; D unclear. CDR3 length: 11 residues. CDR1 is LNHNV and CDR2 is YYDKDF in the germline V gene (reference sequence). The germline V and J ends were trimmed by 5 bases and 7 bases, with 6 bases remaining between them. The CDR3 region is CATSVENEQFF. CDR3 sequence (DNA): TGTGCCACCAGCGTAGAAAATGAGCAGTTCTTC.

The gene calls are TRBV2 and TRBJ2-6; D is perhaps TRBD2 (6 bases). Germline V lookup: CDR1 SNHLY, CDR2 FYNNEI. Trimming left V 7 bases short and J 3 bases short, with 10 bases between. The CDR3 length is 14 residues. CDR3 sequence reads: CASTLGGGANVLTF. As DNA, the CDR3 is TGTGCCAGCACCTTGGGGGGTGGGGCCAACGTCCTGACTTTC.

The chain is built from TRBV28 and TRBJ2-7, with 13 positions matching TRBD2. CDR1 is MDHEN and CDR2 is SYDVKM in the germline V gene. CDR3 size: 15 residues. V lost 5 bases and J lost 12; bases outside the gene matches: 13. In nucleotides, the CDR3 is TGTGCCAGCAGTCGCGGGACTAGCGGGAATCTGGCTATGTACTTC. Encoded protein: CASSRGTSGNLAMYF.

V is TRBV4-2 and J is TRBJ1-1; D may be TRBD1 (5 bases). Trimming removed 3 bases from V and 1 base from J, with 9 bases in between. The germline V gene encodes CDR1 LGHNA and CDR2 YNFKEQ. The CDR3 sequence is 14 residues long. CDR3 in DNA: TGTGCCAGCAGCCACCTAGACAGGAACACTGAAGCTTTCTTT. Protein product: CASSHLDRNTEAFF.

The rearrangement uses TRBV7-3 and TRBJ1-1; D may be TRBD1 (6 bases). The CDR3 extends over 15 amino acids. V lost 1 base, J lost 1 base, and 10 bases lay in between. CDR1 is SGHTA, CDR2 FQGTGA, per germline. The CDR3 loop reads CASSLMAGENTEAFF. DNA for the CDR3: TGTGCCAGCAGCTTAATGGCAGGGGAGAACACTGAAGCTTTCTTT.

The genes are TRBV4-3 and TRBJ2-1, with 7 bases that match TRBD2. Germline CDR1 LGHNA, CDR2 YSLEER. V lost 0 bases and J lost 0; bases outside the gene matches: 2. This CDR3 has 16 residues. In DNA, the CDR3 is TGCGCCAGCAGCCAAGATGGGGGGGGCTCCTACAATGAGCAGTTCTTC. This codes for CASSQDGGGSYNEQFF.

This clone was found once. The V and J genes are TRBV7-2 and TRBJ2-5, with TRBD2 identical over 14 bases. Germline V gene lookup returns CDR1 SGHTA and CDR2 FQGNSA. V lost 9 bases, J lost 4 bases, and 7 bases stayed unmatched. The CDR3 covers 15 residues. The CDR3 region has the DNA TGTGCCAGTAAAGGACTAGCGGGAGGAGGAGAGACCCAGTACTTC. It yields the protein CASKGLAGGGETQYF.

The chain carries TRBV14 and TRBJ2-1; TRBD2 agrees at 8 bases. Per germline, CDR1 SGHDN and CDR2 FVKESK. The CDR3 length is 17 residues. After removal of 0 bases from V and 3 bases from J, the junction contained 7 bases not matched to a gene. The CDR3 loop is CASSQDTSGSIYNEQFF. DNA for the CDR3: TGTGCCAGCAGCCAAGATACCAGCGGGAGTATCTACAATGAGCAGTTCTTC.

The chain couples TRBV13 to TRBJ2-1; 7 bases fit TRBD1. The CDR3 has 16 residues. From germline, CDR1 is PRHDT and CDR2 FYEKMQ (reference sequence). V lost 2 bases to trimming and J lost 3 bases; unmatched junction nucleotides: 7. The CDR3 region is CASSLSRQGIYNEQFF. CDR3 in DNA: TGTGCCAGCAGCTTATCCCGACAGGGTATCTACAATGAGCAGTTCTTC.

This chain uses TRBV11-2 with TRBJ1-4; 8 bases map to TRBD1. In germline, CDR1 is SGHAT, CDR2 FQNNGV. The CDR3 contains 12 residues. V lost 4 bases to trimming and J lost 17 bases; unmatched junction nucleotides: 9. CDR3 residues: CASSSRPDRVFF. In DNA, the CDR3 is TGTGCCAGCAGCTCCCGACCGGACAGGGTATTTTTT.

The chain couples TRBV30 to TRBJ2-7, with 7 bases fitting TRBD2. V lost 0 bases, J lost 2 bases, and 13 bases stayed unmatched. CDR3 size: 17 residues. The V gene's germline CDR1 is GTSNPN and CDR2 SVGIG (reference sequence). The CDR3 DNA is TGTGCCTGGAGTGTACCAACTGGCGGGGGTACCCCCTACGAGCAGTACTTC. Translation gives CAWSVPTGGGTPYEQYF.

CDR3 amino acids: CASSIDLRSRASGANVLTF. The DNA for the CDR3 is TGTGCCAGTAGTATAGATCTGAGGTCACGAGCCTCTGGGGCCAACGTCCTGACTTTC. The rearrangement links TRBV19 to TRBJ2-6, with no clear D. CDR3 length: 19 amino acids. Between the trimmed V and J ends, which lost 0 bases and 0 bases, there was a span of 15 bases. Germline assignment: CDR1 LNHDA and CDR2 SQIVND (reference sequence).

The rearrangement links TRBV7-9 to TRBJ2-7; 9 nucleotides agree with TRBD2. The V gene's germline CDR1 is SEHNR and CDR2 FQNEAQ (reference sequence). Germline trimming cut 2 bases from V and 5 bases from J; bases unmatched to any gene: 7. This CDR3 spans 15 amino acids. DNA of the CDR3: TGTGCCAGCAGCTTATTTGCGGGAGGGCCCAACGAGCAGTACTTC. This codes for CASSLFAGGPNEQYF.

This clone was seen once. This sequence joins TRBV25-1 and TRBJ1-1; 8 nucleotides line up with TRBD1. The junction had 8 bases not matched to a gene; V was cut back by 8 bases and J by 3 bases. The CDR3 extends over 14 amino acids. Germline assignment: CDR1 MGHDK and CDR2 SYGVNS. CDR3: CASGYRGSDTEAFF. For the CDR3, the DNA is TGTGCCAGCGGATACAGGGGGTCTGACACTGAAGCTTTCTTT.

This chain's CDR3 is CAISERQGFLGYTF. CDR3 sequence (DNA): TGTGCCATCAGTGAGCGACAGGGATTTCTTGGCTACACCTTC. The chain joins TRBV10-3 to TRBJ1-2; 7 bases align to TRBD1. Germline V CDR1 and CDR2: ENHRY, SYGVKD. The CDR3 runs to 14 residues. The V gene end was trimmed by 2 bases and the J gene end by 7 bases; junction bases not matched to a gene: 7.

The chain employs TRBV10-1 and TRBJ1-1; D uncertain. Per germline, CDR1 WNHNN and CDR2 SYGVQD (reference sequence). The CDR3 is 13 residues long. V gave up 4 bases and J gave up 1 base, with 7 bases separating them. In nucleotides, the CDR3 is TGCGCCAGCAGTGGGCACCAGAACACTGAAGCTTTCTTT. Amino acid sequence: CASSGHQNTEAFF.